The 26 T cell receptor beta chains given below trace back to one sample, sequenced in a study of CD8 T cells in Susac syndrome. RNA, at roughly 0.45 to 1 ug, was reverse transcribed with random hexamers. TCRdb processed the immunoSEQ multiplex PCR reads anew with MiXCR; each CDR3 protein has one entry. The sample records under 200,000 distinct CDR3 sequences, over 85% being singletons. Sequenced: CD4+ T cells from PBMCs. These receptors were collected from a human donor in good health.

This chain uses TRBV5-1 with TRBJ2-1, with D perhaps assigned TRBD1 or TRBD2 (6 bases each). The CDR3 runs to 13 residues. The ends were cut back, 3 bases at V and 15 bases at J, with 19 bases in the middle. Germline V gene sequence: CDR1 SGHRS, CDR2 YFSETQ. The CDR3 nucleotides are TGCGCCAGCAGCTGGGATGGGGGGACACCTCCGTTCTTC. Protein sequence: CASSWDGGTPPFF.

This chain connects TRBV15 to TRBJ2-5; 7 bases are a match to TRBD1. Germline values: CDR1 LNHNV, CDR2 YYDKDF (reference sequence). The CDR3 runs 16 residues. The V gene end was trimmed by 0 bases and the J gene end by 5 bases; junction bases not matched to a gene: 9. CDR3 residues: CATSRDGLTGSETQYF. CDR3 sequence (DNA): TGTGCCACCAGCAGAGATGGGTTGACAGGGTCCGAGACCCAGTACTTC.

The genes are TRBV20-1 and TRBJ2-3; TRBD2 matches at 11 bases. The J segment lost 3 bases and the V segment lost 3 bases, leaving 8 bases of the junction unmatched. CDR1 and CDR2 (germline): DFQATT, SNEGSKA (reference sequence). The CDR3 is 16 amino acids. CDR3 coding DNA: TGCAGTGCTAGGGCGGGCGCTAGCGGGAGGACAGATACGCAGTATTTT. It is translated as CSARAGASGRTDTQYF.

The chain couples TRBV5-4 to TRBJ2-2, with 8 positions matching TRBD2. Germline-derived CDR1 and CDR2 are SGHNT and YYREEE (reference sequence). The CDR3 loop spans 15 amino acids. V lost 7 bases to trimming and J lost 4 bases; unmatched junction nucleotides: 9. The CDR3 DNA is TGTGCCAGCGCTAGCGGGCGGGGAGTCACCGGGGAGCTGTTTTTT. Its translation: CASASGRGVTGELFF.

The chain uses TRBV23-1 and TRBJ2-7, with D perhaps matching TRBD2 (6 bases). TRBV23-1 is sorted into the ORF group, with uncertain function. V shed 6 bases and J shed 1 base, with 25 bases lying between them. The CDR3 has 18 amino acids. CDR3 residues: CASRVGFRSRENSYEQYV. DNA of the CDR3: TGCGCCAGCAGAGTCGGGTTCCGGTCACGGGAGAATTCCTACGAGCAGTACGTC.

V and J are TRBV3-1 and TRBJ1-1; TRBD1 might be the D (5 bases). The CDR3 extends over 12 amino acids. With 5 bases removed from V and 5 bases from J, the gap between germline ends came to 9 bases. CDR1 and CDR2 (germline): LGHDT, YNNKEL (reference sequence). The CDR3 reads CASSGRVTEAFF. CDR3 sequence (DNA): TGTGCCAGCAGCGGCAGGGTTACTGAAGCTTTCTTT. Based on the CDR3 plus reference TRBV3-1 and TRBJ1-1, the full variable domain is DTAVSQTPKYLVTQMGNDKSIKCEQNLGHDTMYWYKQDSKKFLKIMFSYNNKELIINETVPNRFSPKSPDKAHLNLHINSLELGDSAVYFCASSGRVTEAFFGQGTRLTVV.

The rearrangement uses TRBV29-1 and TRBJ2-5; D gene ambiguous. Germline V gene data show CDR1 as SQVTM and CDR2 as ANQGSEA. The CDR3 has 14 amino acids. V was trimmed by 3 bases and J by 5 bases, leaving 16 bases between them. The CDR3 DNA sequence: TGCAGCGTTGAGCTTTGGGCAAACCGGGAGACCCAGTACTTC. Translating gives CSVELWANRETQYF.

CDR3: CASSSDRGLGQPQHF. The CDR3 coding sequence is TGTGCCAGCAGCTCGGACAGGGGGCTAGGGCAGCCCCAGCATTTT. The chain is built from TRBV7-9 and TRBJ1-5; 11 bases map to TRBD1. After removal of 4 bases from V and 7 bases from J, the junction contained 6 bases not matched to a gene. CDR1 and CDR2 (germline): SEHNR, FQNEAQ (reference sequence). This CDR3 region has 15 residues.

V is TRBV20-1 and J is TRBJ2-5; possible D gene TRBD2, 5 bases. V was clipped by 4 bases and J by 3 bases, with 15 bases between them. Germline values: CDR1 DFQATT, CDR2 SNEGSKA (reference sequence). CDR3 length equals 14 residues. CDR3 sequence: CSATPLGSEETQYF. The CDR3 coding sequence is TGCAGTGCTACCCCACTAGGTTCCGAAGAGACCCAGTACTTC.

The chain couples TRBV9 to TRBJ2-2; no firm D call. Trimming shortened V by 0 bases and J by 4 bases, and 10 bases separated the two germline ends. In germline, CDR1 is SGDLS, CDR2 YYNGEE. The CDR3 covers 15 residues. CDR3 region: CASSVEVNPTGELFF. DNA of the CDR3: TGTGCCAGCAGCGTAGAGGTGAACCCCACCGGGGAGCTGTTTTTT.

A few counts support this clonotype. The V call is TRBV6-2 or TRBV6-3, the J call TRBJ2-3, with TRBD2 matching over 8 bases. Germline CDR1 MNHEY, CDR2 SVGEGT. V shed 10 bases and J 1 base; nucleotides not matched to a gene: 13. The CDR3 is 16 residues long. CDR3 in DNA: TGTGCCACATCAATAGCGGGGCCGCCGGGCACAGATACGCAGTATTTT. It translates to CATSIAGPPGTDTQYF.

This chain uses TRBV5-6 with TRBJ1-5; D not certain. V was shortened by 0 bases and J by 3 bases, with 13 bases between the two germline ends. Germline V gene sequence: CDR1 SGHDT, CDR2 YYEEEE. This CDR3 spans 16 amino acids. CDR3 amino acids: CASSLAVQGNNQPQHF. The CDR3 bases are TGTGCCAGCAGCTTGGCGGTCCAAGGGAACAATCAGCCCCAGCATTTT.

V is TRBV3-1 and J is TRBJ1-5; D is perhaps TRBD1 (5 bases). V was cut by 0 bases and J by 7 bases, with 10 bases left in between. The CDR3 is 14 amino acids. Per germline, CDR1 LGHDT and CDR2 YNNKEL (reference sequence). The CDR3 DNA reads TGTGCCAGCAGCCAAGATCGGGGGTCACAGCCCCAGCATTTT. This sequence encodes CASSQDRGSQPQHF.

The DNA for the CDR3 is TGTGCCAGCAGCCCGGGGATAGTGGGCGAGCAGTACTTC. Protein: CASSPGIVGEQYF. This chain uses TRBV7-2 with TRBJ2-7; possible D gene TRBD2, 5 bases. The germline gives CDR1 SGHTA, CDR2 FQGNSA. CDR3 length: 13 residues. Between the trimmed V and J ends, which lost 5 bases and 6 bases, there was a span of 14 bases.

This rearrangement joins TRBV3-1 to TRBJ2-3; 9 nucleotides agree with TRBD1. Germline V gene data show CDR1 as LGHDT and CDR2 as YNNKEL (reference sequence). The CDR3 has 14 amino acids. The V and J ends lost 4 bases and 6 bases, in that order; junction bases with no gene match: 5. This CDR3 is CASSRGQGADTQYF. DNA of the CDR3: TGTGCCAGCAGCCGGGGACAGGGCGCCGATACGCAGTATTTT.

J is TRBJ2-1 and V is TRBV12-3 or TRBV12-4; the D gene is possibly TRBD1 (5 bases). There are 14 residues in the CDR3. V lost 2 bases to trimming and J lost 9 bases, with 14 bases between them. This chain's CDR3 is CASSLFQGTGEQFF. The CDR3 DNA reads TGTGCCAGCAGTTTATTCCAGGGTACCGGTGAGCAGTTCTTC.

The chain uses TRBV5-1 and TRBJ2-7; weak D call: TRBD1 (6 bases). V lost 4 bases to trimming and J lost 2 bases, with 10 bases between them. The CDR3 totals 13 residues. CDR1 is SGHRS, CDR2 YFSETQ, per germline. CDR3 sequence: CASSTGQTYEQYV. The DNA of the CDR3 is TGCGCCAGCAGCACCGGACAGACCTACGAGCAGTACGTC.

This rearrangement joins TRBV30 to TRBJ1-4; D may be TRBD1 (5 bases). Deletions cut 0 bases from V and 5 bases from J, with 7 bases between. Germline CDR1 and CDR2: GTSNPN and SVGIG (reference sequence). The CDR3 sequence is 13 residues long. The CDR3 DNA is TGTGCCTGGAGTGTACAGGTGAATGAAAAACTGTTTTTT. The encoded protein is CAWSVQVNEKLFF.

This clonotype was seen once. The gene calls are TRBV20-1 and TRBJ1-1; possibly TRBD1 for D (5 bases). Germline lookup yields CDR1 DFQATT and CDR2 SNEGSKA (reference sequence). Trimming removed 4 bases from V and 2 bases from J, with 20 bases in between. The CDR3 covers 16 residues. The CDR3 DNA reads as TGCAGTGCTATAGCTAAGGGAGGGACTTATAACACTGAAGCTTTCTTT. Encoded protein: CSAIAKGGTYNTEAFF.

The chain employs TRBV20-1 and TRBJ2-3, with 12 bases fitting TRBD2. J gave up 1 base and V 2 bases, and 7 bases lay outside the gene matches. The CDR3 length is 17 residues. Germline CDR1 is DFQATT and CDR2 is SNEGSKA (reference sequence). DNA of the CDR3: TGCAGTGCTAGAACGCCGGGACTAGCGGGCGGCACAGATACGCAGTATTTT. Amino acids: CSARTPGLAGGTDTQYF.

The rearrangement uses TRBV20-1 and TRBJ2-7; D perhaps matches TRBD1 (7 bases). The CDR3 sequence is 14 residues long. The V end was cut by 1 base, the J end by 4 bases, with 14 bases between. Germline V gene lookup returns CDR1 DFQATT and CDR2 SNEGSKA (reference sequence). The CDR3 is CSARVPRGRYEQYF. CDR3 DNA: TGCAGTGCTAGAGTCCCCAGGGGGAGGTACGAGCAGTACTTC.

This chain uses TRBV2 with TRBJ2-7; D gene unclear. The CDR3 has 12 amino acids. V was trimmed by 7 bases and J by 4 bases, leaving 11 bases between them. Germline CDR1 and CDR2: SNHLY and FYNNEI. In DNA, the CDR3 is TGTGCCAGCAACCAGGACGGGTACGAGCAGTACGTC. This codes for CASNQDGYEQYV.

The V call is TRBV12-3 or TRBV12-4, the J call TRBJ1-5; D unresolved. This CDR3 contains 11 residues. Trimming pared 8 bases from V and 3 bases from J, leaving 5 bases between. The CDR3 coding sequence is TGTGCCAGCTCAATCAATCAGCCCCAGCATTTT. It translates to CASSINQPQHF.

The V gene is TRBV12-3 or TRBV12-4, the J gene TRBJ2-1, with 10 bases that match TRBD1. The CDR3 loop spans 21 amino acids. V lost 6 bases and J lost 4; bases outside the gene matches: 24. CDR3 amino acids: CASSFYGGGSRDRGPYNEQFF. The DNA for the CDR3 is TGTGCCAGCAGCTTTTATGGCGGTGGGTCCCGGGACAGGGGTCCATACAATGAGCAGTTCTTC.

This sequence joins TRBV9 and TRBJ2-5; 7 bases are a match to TRBD2. The ends lost 2 bases at V and 7 bases at J; junction bases unmatched: 8. Germline CDR1 reads SGDLS; CDR2 reads YYNGEE. The CDR3 consists of 14 residues. The CDR3: CASSVRPWGGTQYF. The CDR3 coding sequence is TGTGCCAGCAGCGTCAGGCCCTGGGGGGGGACCCAGTACTTC. Using reference TRBV9 and TRBJ2-5 for the parts outside the CDR3, the full variable domain is DSGVTQTPKHLITATGQRVTLRCSPRSGDLSVYWYQQSLDQGLQFLIQYYNGEERAKGNILERFSAQQFPDLHSELNLSSLELGDSALYFCASSVRPWGGTQYFGPGTRLLVL.

The chain carries TRBV11-2 and TRBJ2-3; D not certain. CDR3 length equals 12 residues. Trimming removed 0 bases at V and 8 bases at J, with 6 bases between. Germline V lookup: CDR1 SGHAT, CDR2 FQNNGV. CDR3 sequence reads: CASSLELGTQYF. The CDR3 DNA sequence: TGTGCCAGCAGCTTAGAGTTGGGTACGCAGTATTTT. Supplemented by reference TRBV11-2 and TRBJ2-3, the full variable domain reads EAGVAQSPRYKIIEKRQSVAFWCNPISGHATLYWYQQILGQGPKLLIQFQNNGVVDDSQLPKDRFSAERLKGVDSTLKIQPAKLEDSAVYLCASSLELGTQYFGPGTRLTVL.